The sequence of this T cell receptor beta chain was determined in a study of blood T cell repertoires in COVID-19. At the level of the study: Italy, Spain and the United States were the sources of the convalescent and acute COVID-19 samples. From T cells, B-cell-depleted T cells, or PBMCs came the material, which was cDNA or gDNA.

This clone came up once. The Seattle patients, enrolled during active infection, were followed longitudinally. V was clipped by 5 bases and J by 10 bases; unmatched bases: 8. The CDR3 spans 13 residues. The germline gives CDR1 SGHTA, CDR2 FQGNSA. Original handling: Nucleated cell counts were estimated from reference gene primer amplification. Assay used: immunoSEQ multiplex PCR; TCRdb lists only in-frame clones, some missing. V, J and clone size reflect that table, while D and trimming were determined from the DNA. The repertoire holds roughly 300,000 clones, approximately 84% seen once, with roughly 1.5% in the top ten.

V and J are TRBV7-2 and TRBJ2-1; the match to TRBD2 covers 7 bases. The sequence came from a human donor with COVID-19, enrolled during active disease. The donor label of this sample is uncertain. The sample taken for sequencing was peripheral blood. DNA for the CDR3: TGTGCCAGCAGCACCCCGGCGGGGGAGGAGCAGTTCTTC. This encodes CASSTPAGEEQFF.